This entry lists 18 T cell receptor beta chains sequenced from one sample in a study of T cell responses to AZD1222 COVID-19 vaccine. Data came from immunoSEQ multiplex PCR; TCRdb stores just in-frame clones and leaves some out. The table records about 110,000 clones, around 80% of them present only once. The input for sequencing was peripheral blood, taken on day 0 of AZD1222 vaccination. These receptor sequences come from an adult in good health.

The CDR3 nucleotides read TGTGCCATCACCAGATCGGGTTCAGGGGCTGAAGCTTTCTTT. Translated: CAITRSGSGAEAFF. This sequence joins TRBV10-3 and TRBJ1-1; tentative D call: TRBD1 (6 bases). This CDR3 contains 14 residues. Between the trimmed V and J ends, which lost 7 bases and 6 bases, there was a span of 18 bases. CDR1 and CDR2 from the germline V gene are ENHRY and SYGVKD.

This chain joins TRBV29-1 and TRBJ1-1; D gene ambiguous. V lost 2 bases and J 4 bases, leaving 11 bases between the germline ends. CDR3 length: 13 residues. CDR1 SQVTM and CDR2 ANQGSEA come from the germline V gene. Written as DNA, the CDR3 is TGCAGCGTTGAACGGCAGCAAGGCACTGAAGCTTTCTTT. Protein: CSVERQQGTEAFF.

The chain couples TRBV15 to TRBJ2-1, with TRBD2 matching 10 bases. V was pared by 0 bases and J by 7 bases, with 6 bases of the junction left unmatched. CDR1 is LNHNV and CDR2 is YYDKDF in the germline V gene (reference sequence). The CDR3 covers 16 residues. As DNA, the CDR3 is TGTGCCACCAGCAGAGATGGGGGGACTAGCGCTAATGAGCAGTTCTTC. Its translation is CATSRDGGTSANEQFF.

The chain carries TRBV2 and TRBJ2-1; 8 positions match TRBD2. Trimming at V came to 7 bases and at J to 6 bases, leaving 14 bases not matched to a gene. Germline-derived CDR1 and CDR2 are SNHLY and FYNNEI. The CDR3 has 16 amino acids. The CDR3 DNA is TGTGCCAGCACGATCAGCGGGGGACGTGAGGGCAATGAGCAGTTCTTC. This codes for CASTISGGREGNEQFF.

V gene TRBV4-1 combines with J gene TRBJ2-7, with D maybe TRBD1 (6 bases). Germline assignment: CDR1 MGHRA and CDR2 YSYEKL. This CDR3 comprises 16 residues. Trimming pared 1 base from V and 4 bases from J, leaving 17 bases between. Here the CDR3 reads CASSQGGQSSMYEQYF. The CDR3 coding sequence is TGCGCCAGCAGCCAAGGGGGGCAGTCCAGTATGTACGAGCAGTACTTC.

CDR3 protein: CASSLRIMIRDNTEAFF. CDR3 coding DNA: TGCGCCAGCAGCTTGCGTATAATGATCCGGGATAATACTGAAGCTTTCTTT. The rearrangement links TRBV5-1 to TRBJ1-1; no clear D. CDR1 is SGHRS and CDR2 is YFSETQ in the germline V gene. V lost 1 base and J 5 bases, leaving 21 bases between the germline ends. This CDR3 has 17 residues.

The CDR3 protein is CASSLSGPHTEAFF. CDR3 sequence (DNA): TGCGCCAGCAGCTTATCTGGGCCTCACACTGAAGCTTTCTTT. The chain carries TRBV5-1 and TRBJ1-1; no clear D. Germline V gene data show CDR1 as SGHRS and CDR2 as YFSETQ. CDR3 length: 14 residues. Between the trimmed V and J ends, which lost 2 bases and 3 bases, there was a span of 11 bases.

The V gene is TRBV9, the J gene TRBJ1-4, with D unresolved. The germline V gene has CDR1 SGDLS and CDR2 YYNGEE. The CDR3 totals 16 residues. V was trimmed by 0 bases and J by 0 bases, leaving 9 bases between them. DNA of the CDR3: TGTGCCAGCAGCGTAGGGGCAGTTGCAACTAATGAAAAACTGTTTTTT. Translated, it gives CASSVGAVATNEKLFF.

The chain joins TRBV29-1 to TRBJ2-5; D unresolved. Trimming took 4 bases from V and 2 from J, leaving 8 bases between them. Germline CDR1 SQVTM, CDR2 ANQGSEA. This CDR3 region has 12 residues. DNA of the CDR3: TGCAGCGTTGTAGGTCTACAAGAGACCCAGTACTTC. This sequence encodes CSVVGLQETQYF. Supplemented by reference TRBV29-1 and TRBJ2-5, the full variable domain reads SAVISQKPSRDICQRGTSLTIQCQVDSQVTMMFWYRQQPGQSLTLIATANQGSEATYESGFVIDKFPISRPNLTFSTLTVSNMSPEDSSIYLCSVVGLQETQYFGPGTRLLVL.

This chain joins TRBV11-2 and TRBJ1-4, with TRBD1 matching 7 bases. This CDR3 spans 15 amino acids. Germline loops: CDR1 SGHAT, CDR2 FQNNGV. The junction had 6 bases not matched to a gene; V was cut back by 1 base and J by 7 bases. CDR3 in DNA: TGTGCCAGCAGCTTAGTCCAGGGGGGAGGTGAAAAACTGTTTTTT. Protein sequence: CASSLVQGGGEKLFF. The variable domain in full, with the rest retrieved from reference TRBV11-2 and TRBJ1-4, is EAGVAQSPRYKIIEKRQSVAFWCNPISGHATLYWYQQILGQGPKLLIQFQNNGVVDDSQLPKDRFSAERLKGVDSTLKIQPAKLEDSAVYLCASSLVQGGGEKLFFGSGTQLSVL.

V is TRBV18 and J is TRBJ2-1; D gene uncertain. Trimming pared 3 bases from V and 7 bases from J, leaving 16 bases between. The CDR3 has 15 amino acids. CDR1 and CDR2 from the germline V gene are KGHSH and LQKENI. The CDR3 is CASSPTERLGNEQFF. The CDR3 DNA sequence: TGTGCCAGCTCACCCACGGAACGGCTAGGAAATGAGCAGTTCTTC.

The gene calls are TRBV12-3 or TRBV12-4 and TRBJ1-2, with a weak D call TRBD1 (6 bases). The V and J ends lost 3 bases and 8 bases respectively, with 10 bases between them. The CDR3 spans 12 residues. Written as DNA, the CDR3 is TGTGCCAGCAGTTTTAGGGGGGGAGGCTACACCTTC. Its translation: CASSFRGGGYTF.

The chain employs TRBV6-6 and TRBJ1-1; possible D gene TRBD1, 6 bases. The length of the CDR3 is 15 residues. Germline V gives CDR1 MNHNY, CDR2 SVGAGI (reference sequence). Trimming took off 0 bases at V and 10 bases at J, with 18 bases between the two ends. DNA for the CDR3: TGTGCCAGCAGTTACTCCACTACTCCACAGGGTGGAGCTTTCTTT. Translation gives CASSYSTTPQGGAFF.

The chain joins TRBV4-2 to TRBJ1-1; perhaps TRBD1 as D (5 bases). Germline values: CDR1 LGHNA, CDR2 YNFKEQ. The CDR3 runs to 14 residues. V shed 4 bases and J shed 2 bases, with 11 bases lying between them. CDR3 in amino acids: CASSRVDRNTEAFF. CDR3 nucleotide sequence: TGTGCCAGCAGCCGAGTAGACAGAAACACTGAAGCTTTCTTT.

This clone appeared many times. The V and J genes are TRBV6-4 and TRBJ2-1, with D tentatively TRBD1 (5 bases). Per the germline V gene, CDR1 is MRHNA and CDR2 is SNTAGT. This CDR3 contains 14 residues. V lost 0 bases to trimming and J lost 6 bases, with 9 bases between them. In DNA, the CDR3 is TGTGCCAGCAGTGACTCGCCACAGGCCAATGAGCAGTTCTTC. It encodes CASSDSPQANEQFF.

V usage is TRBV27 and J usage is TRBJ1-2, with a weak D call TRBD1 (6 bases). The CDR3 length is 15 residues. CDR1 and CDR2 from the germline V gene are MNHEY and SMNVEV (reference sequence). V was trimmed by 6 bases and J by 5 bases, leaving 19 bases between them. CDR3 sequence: CASRERGALIYGYTF. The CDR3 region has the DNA TGTGCCAGCAGGGAACGGGGGGCCCTTATTTATGGCTACACCTTC.

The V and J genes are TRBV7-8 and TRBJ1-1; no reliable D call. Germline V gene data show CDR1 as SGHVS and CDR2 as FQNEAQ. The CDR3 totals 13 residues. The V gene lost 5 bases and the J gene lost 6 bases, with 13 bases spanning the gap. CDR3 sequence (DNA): TGTGCCAGCAGCCCCCGGACGGACCCTGAAGCTTTCTTT. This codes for CASSPRTDPEAFF.

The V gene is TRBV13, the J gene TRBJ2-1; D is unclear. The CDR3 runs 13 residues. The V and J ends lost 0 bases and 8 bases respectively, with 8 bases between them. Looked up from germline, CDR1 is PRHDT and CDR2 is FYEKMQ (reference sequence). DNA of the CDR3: TGTGCCAGCAGCTTAGGGTTCGGCTATGAGCAGTTCTTC. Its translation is CASSLGFGYEQFF.